The 2 T cell receptor beta chains listed next were all sequenced from one sample in a study of cytomegalovirus exposure and HLA in healthy donors. Assay used: immunoSEQ multiplex PCR; TCRdb lists only in-frame clones, some missing. The sample includes 150,000 to 200,000 clones, around nine tenths of them seen just once. Sequencing was done on a sample of PBMCs. These receptors were collected from a man younger than 30 in good health and CMV-seropositive.

CDR3 coding DNA: TGTGCCAGCAGCGACAGGGCGGCAGATACGCAGTATTTT. It yields the protein CASSDRAADTQYF. The chain combines TRBV5-6 with TRBJ2-3; the match to TRBD1 covers 7 bases. The V gene end was trimmed by 4 bases and the J gene end by 4 bases; junction bases not matched to a gene: 3. The CDR3 contains 13 residues. The germline gives CDR1 SGHDT, CDR2 YYEEEE.

The chain recombines TRBV4-3 with TRBJ2-1; TRBD2 matches at 8 bases. The CDR3 spans 16 residues. The germline CDR1 and CDR2 sequences are LGHNA and YSLEER. V was clipped by 5 bases and J by 10 bases; unmatched bases: 16. DNA for the CDR3: TGCGCCAGCAGCAACACAGCGGGAGCCGCCTTTTTGGAGCAGTTCTTC. This sequence encodes CASSNTAGAAFLEQFF.